The 14 T cell receptor beta chains below were found in one sample sequenced in a study of T cells expressing NK-cell markers (dated by TCRdb to between 2020 and 2021). Receptor libraries were prepared by 5' RACE. Sequencing was carried out with an Illumina HiSeq 2000. TCRdb reprocessed the reads and lists each CDR3 protein sequence as a single entry, with no DNA. The data table for this sample lists 400,000 to 500,000 distinct CDR3 sequences. Approximately 7% of the sample is in the top ten clones. The sequenced sample was blood T cells: a sorted CD56 or NKG2C T cell subset, CD4+ or CD8+ T cells, or bulk PBMC T cells (not recorded which). The origin of the receptors is a woman aged 18 to 75 in good health.

The chain links TRBV29-1 to TRBJ2-5. This CDR3 spans 12 amino acids. The germline gives CDR1 SQVTM, CDR2 ANQGSEA. The CDR3 sequence is CSVLWRQETQYF.

V and J are TRBV12-3 or TRBV12-4 and TRBJ1-5. The CDR3 runs to 15 residues. The CDR3 spells CASSLATSGNQPQHF.

The V and J genes are TRBV11-2 and TRBJ2-3; TCRdb proposes TRBD1, but this gene call is untestable without DNA. Per the germline V gene, CDR1 is SGHAT and CDR2 is FQNNGV. The CDR3 is made up of 16 amino acids. The CDR3 region is CASSFGGATSTDTQYF.

This chain connects TRBV5-5 to TRBJ2-1. This CDR3 region has 11 residues. Germline V gene sequence: CDR1 SGHKS, CDR2 YYEKEE (reference sequence). CDR3 in amino acids: CASSRRNEQFF.

This chain connects TRBV20-1 to TRBJ2-7; with no DNA, the TCRdb D assignment of TRBD2 cannot be verified. The CDR3 has 14 residues. The germline V gene encodes CDR1 DFQATT and CDR2 SNEGSKA (reference sequence). The CDR3 region is CSASWPGLAVEQYF.

J is TRBJ1-6 and V is TRBV12-3 or TRBV12-4; the D gene TCRdb calls, TRBD1, cannot be checked with no DNA. The CDR3 has 15 residues. The chain's CDR3 is CASSPPTGRNSPLHF.

This chain connects TRBV20-1 to TRBJ2-3; the D call from TCRdb, TRBD2, cannot be confirmed without DNA. This CDR3 is built from 15 residues. Per germline, CDR1 DFQATT and CDR2 SNEGSKA (reference sequence). CDR3 sequence reads: CSAPKLAGGTDTQYF.

V and J are TRBV5-6 and TRBJ1-1. The CDR3 is 15 amino acids. Germline V gene sequence: CDR1 SGHDT, CDR2 YYEEEE. The CDR3 protein is CASSPAGEGLAEAFF.

The chain employs TRBV4-2 and TRBJ2-4; there is no DNA to check the TCRdb D call of TRBD2. CDR1 is LGHNA, CDR2 YNFKEQ, per germline. This CDR3 spans 17 amino acids. This CDR3 reads CASSQVGTSGPSPIQYF.

The V gene is TRBV6-1, the J gene TRBJ2-3; TCRdb picks TRBD1, but there is no DNA to check that call. The CDR3 spans 14 residues. Per germline, CDR1 MNHNS and CDR2 SASEGT. CDR3 protein: CASRDRGNGDTQYF.

The J gene is TRBJ2-2, the V gene TRBV9; TCRdb indicates TRBD1, and absent DNA this call remains unverified. The V gene's germline CDR1 is SGDLS and CDR2 YYNGEE. This CDR3 contains 16 residues. CDR3 loop: CASSVFGTHSSGELFF.

The chain employs TRBV29-1 and TRBJ1-2. Looked up from germline, CDR1 is SQVTM and CDR2 is ANQGSEA. CDR3 length: 12 residues. CDR3 loop: CSVDPQNYGYTF.

J is TRBJ2-1 and V is TRBV5-1; TCRdb designates TRBD2, a call that cannot be tested without DNA. CDR3 length: 15 amino acids. Per germline, CDR1 SGHRS and CDR2 YFSETQ. The CDR3 sequence: CASSPRLAPGDEQFF.

The chain joins TRBV7-8 to TRBJ2-5. This CDR3 is built from 15 residues. Germline assignment: CDR1 SGHVS and CDR2 FQNEAQ. CDR3 sequence: CASSGRQSYQETQYF.